A selection of T cell receptor beta chains follows, all from one sample in a study of blood T cell repertoires in COVID-19. Assay used: immunoSEQ multiplex PCR; TCRdb lists only in-frame clones, some missing. The repertoire consists of around 150,000 clones, with 82% occurring once and the leading ten covering around 7%. Sequencing was done on a sample of peripheral blood. The origin of the receptors is a woman aged 40-49 years with COVID-19, enrolled during active disease. Both conserved end residues are trimmed from each CDR3. A D gene is named only where the DNA matches it firmly.

cdr3_aa: ASSLTGLDTGELF
d_call: .
v_call: TRBV7-3
j_call: TRBJ2-2

cdr3_aa: ASGSYAGELF
d_call: .
v_call: TRBV12-3/TRBV12-4
j_call: TRBJ2-2

cdr3_aa: ASSMFAGGGQPQH
d_call: .
v_call: TRBV19
j_call: TRBJ1-5

cdr3_aa: ASSVYSGTRRDTQY
d_call: TRBD2
v_call: TRBV9
j_call: TRBJ2-3

cdr3_aa: ASSVVPGGPGNEQF
d_call: TRBD2
v_call: TRBV9
j_call: TRBJ2-1

cdr3_aa: ASRGQETQY
d_call: .
v_call: TRBV2
j_call: TRBJ2-5

cdr3_aa: ASSLDGRKNTEAF
d_call: .
v_call: TRBV7-9
j_call: TRBJ1-1

cdr3_aa: ATSGAGGSNEQF
d_call: TRBD1
v_call: TRBV24-1
j_call: TRBJ2-1

cdr3_aa: AISLGANTEAF
d_call: .
v_call: TRBV10-3
j_call: TRBJ1-1

cdr3_aa: AWSGLGVGDTQY
d_call: .
v_call: TRBV30
j_call: TRBJ2-3

cdr3_aa: AWGGDRNQPQH
d_call: TRBD1
v_call: TRBV30
j_call: TRBJ1-5

cdr3_aa: ASSPGQGGWGYT
d_call: TRBD1
v_call: TRBV5-5
j_call: TRBJ1-2

cdr3_aa: ASSLGQQNSPLH
d_call: .
v_call: TRBV5-4
j_call: TRBJ1-6

cdr3_aa: ASSLESLYYGYT
d_call: .
v_call: TRBV7-9
j_call: TRBJ1-2

cdr3_aa: ASSSSGGIAEAF
d_call: .
v_call: TRBV3-1/TRBV3-2
j_call: TRBJ1-1

cdr3_aa: ASSQPSPALRGGYT
d_call: .
v_call: TRBV5-4
j_call: TRBJ1-2

cdr3_aa: ATSPGQGFVETQY
d_call: TRBD1
v_call: TRBV24-1
j_call: TRBJ2-5

cdr3_aa: ATSRDGSQETQY
d_call: .
v_call: TRBV15
j_call: TRBJ2-5

cdr3_aa: ATKGGLAGNTGELF
d_call: TRBD2
v_call: TRBV2
j_call: TRBJ2-2

cdr3_aa: ASSRSGSVGEQY
d_call: TRBD2
v_call: TRBV13
j_call: TRBJ2-7

cdr3_aa: ASTLGTGDYYGYT
d_call: TRBD1
v_call: TRBV3-1/TRBV3-2
j_call: TRBJ1-2

cdr3_aa: ASSGQGAHNEQF
d_call: TRBD1
v_call: TRBV6-5
j_call: TRBJ2-1

cdr3_aa: SVSAPWTENTEAF
d_call: .
v_call: TRBV29-1
j_call: TRBJ1-1

cdr3_aa: ASSSGLGWETQY
d_call: TRBD2
v_call: TRBV28
j_call: TRBJ2-5

cdr3_aa: ASNPAGVNEKLF
d_call: .
v_call: TRBV5-5
j_call: TRBJ1-4

cdr3_aa: ASSLGWGPDTQY
d_call: .
v_call: TRBV7-2
j_call: TRBJ2-3

cdr3_aa: ASSLAPSGGALGQF
d_call: TRBD2
v_call: TRBV5-5
j_call: TRBJ2-1

cdr3_aa: SVGGGEITEAF
d_call: .
v_call: TRBV29-1
j_call: TRBJ1-1

cdr3_aa: ASSPTLAGGGYEQY
d_call: TRBD2
v_call: TRBV27
j_call: TRBJ2-7

cdr3_aa: SASMGRADTQY
d_call: TRBD2
v_call: TRBV20-1
j_call: TRBJ2-3

cdr3_aa: ASSTGPGTNEKLF
d_call: .
v_call: TRBV5-1
j_call: TRBJ1-4

cdr3_aa: ASSRQRTDTQY
d_call: .
v_call: TRBV13
j_call: TRBJ2-3

cdr3_aa: ASSEQGAGNTIY
d_call: .
v_call: TRBV21-1
j_call: TRBJ1-3

cdr3_aa: ASSRTGAGSTQY
d_call: TRBD2
v_call: TRBV11-3
j_call: TRBJ2-5

cdr3_aa: ASSRTDSSYEQY
d_call: .
v_call: TRBV11-2
j_call: TRBJ2-7

cdr3_aa: ASNKIAGGANGTDTQY
d_call: TRBD2
v_call: TRBV28
j_call: TRBJ2-3

cdr3_aa: ASSLLAGGYEQY
d_call: TRBD2
v_call: TRBV27
j_call: TRBJ2-7

cdr3_aa: ASSPTPRLRGDNSPLH
d_call: .
v_call: TRBV4-1
j_call: TRBJ1-6

cdr3_aa: ASSKLAGDYEQF
d_call: TRBD2
v_call: TRBV19
j_call: TRBJ2-1

cdr3_aa: ASSLRPDSGEKLF
d_call: .
v_call: TRBV6-6
j_call: TRBJ1-4

cdr3_aa: ASSPYGGPGNTIY
d_call: .
v_call: TRBV19
j_call: TRBJ1-3

cdr3_aa: ASKGQSTDTQY
d_call: .
v_call: TRBV2
j_call: TRBJ2-3

cdr3_aa: ATSDSSGTAYNEQF
d_call: TRBD1
v_call: TRBV24-1
j_call: TRBJ2-1

cdr3_aa: ASSFRTGGIEAF
d_call: TRBD1
v_call: TRBV5-1
j_call: TRBJ1-1

cdr3_aa: ASSDSTGGGELF
d_call: TRBD2
v_call: TRBV6-4
j_call: TRBJ2-2

cdr3_aa: ASSLEARGSTTEAF
d_call: .
v_call: TRBV5-1
j_call: TRBJ1-1

cdr3_aa: ASSIVPDRGRNEQF
d_call: TRBD1
v_call: TRBV19
j_call: TRBJ2-1

cdr3_aa: ASSDEGGEETQY
d_call: .
v_call: TRBV5-4
j_call: TRBJ2-5

cdr3_aa: ASSQGMGRGFYGYT
d_call: .
v_call: TRBV14
j_call: TRBJ1-2

cdr3_aa: ASSSLGAGDGYT
d_call: .
v_call: TRBV27
j_call: TRBJ1-2

cdr3_aa: ASTPSSGNTIY
d_call: .
v_call: TRBV19
j_call: TRBJ1-3

cdr3_aa: ASRTAGGSETQY
d_call: TRBD2
v_call: TRBV19
j_call: TRBJ2-5

cdr3_aa: ASSVAEFYEQY
d_call: .
v_call: TRBV6-1
j_call: TRBJ2-7

cdr3_aa: ASTKGGIAEAF
d_call: .
v_call: TRBV11-2
j_call: TRBJ1-1